Following are 32 T cell receptor beta chains from one sample sequenced in a study of T-cell reconstitution after alpha-beta-depleted transplantation in children. Using unique molecular identifiers, the investigators prepared the TCRbeta library. Via MiXCR, TCRdb re-called the PCR reads, giving one row per CDR3 protein. The table shows 500,000 to 650,000 distinct CDR3 sequences, with about an eighth occurring only once. The material sequenced was PBMCs, mostly from graft donor cells, taken 180 days after TCRalphabeta/CD19-depleted stem cell transplant. These receptors were obtained from a female patient aged 2 to 10 who had a stem cell transplant for aplastic anemia, so the T cells may come from the graft donor.

The table lists this clonotype with a few counts. The rearrangement links TRBV6-5 to TRBJ2-7; D possibly corresponds to TRBD2 (5 bases). With 3 bases removed from V and 0 bases from J, the gap between germline ends came to 12 bases. The CDR3 totals 15 residues. CDR1 is MNHEY and CDR2 is SVGAGI in the germline V gene. The DNA of the CDR3 is TGTGCCAGCAGTTATTTACTAGGACCCTCCTACGAGCAGTACTTC. Translated, it gives CASSYLLGPSYEQYF.

This clonotype was counted between two and nine times. The gene calls are TRBV20-1 and TRBJ2-5, with TRBD2 as a possible D gene (6 bases). The CDR3 is 13 amino acids. Trimming stripped 4 bases from V and 2 bases from J, with 11 bases between. From germline, CDR1 is DFQATT and CDR2 SNEGSKA (reference sequence). The chain's CDR3 is CSATWAGQETQYF. As DNA, the CDR3 is TGCAGTGCTACCTGGGCGGGGCAAGAGACCCAGTACTTC.

This clonotype was observed a few times. V gene TRBV29-1 combines with J gene TRBJ1-1; no clear D. Germline-derived CDR1 and CDR2 are SQVTM and ANQGSEA. There are 15 residues in the CDR3. Trimming took off 3 bases at V and 0 bases at J, with 14 bases between the two ends. The CDR3 nucleotides are TGCAGCGTTGAGGGTGAGGCGTGGATGAACACTGAAGCTTTCTTT. Its translation is CSVEGEAWMNTEAFF.

This clonotype has a count of ten or more. The CDR3 DNA sequence: TGTGCCAGTAGTCCTAGGGTCAGTGAAGCTTTCTTT. Protein: CASSPRVSEAFF. This chain links TRBV19 with TRBJ1-1, with unresolved D. Trimming pared 5 bases from V and 7 bases from J, leaving 11 bases between. Germline-derived CDR1 and CDR2 are LNHDA and SQIVND (reference sequence). The CDR3 has 12 residues.

This chain uses TRBV18 with TRBJ2-7, with 11 positions matching TRBD2. Germline lookup yields CDR1 KGHSH and CDR2 LQKENI. J gave up 0 bases and V 1 base, and 14 bases lay outside the gene matches. The CDR3 totals 20 residues. CDR3 in DNA: TGTGCCAGCTCACCACATAGCAGGGGAACCACTAGCGGGAGCTCCTACGAGCAGTACGTC. Translation: CASSPHSRGTTSGSSYEQYV.

In its sample, this clonotype was seen a few times. CDR3 amino acids: CAISLGQGLEGYTF. CDR3 sequence (DNA): TGTGCCATCAGTTTGGGACAGGGGCTGGAGGGCTACACCTTC. V gene TRBV10-3 combines with J gene TRBJ1-2; 10 bases are shared with TRBD1. Germline CDR1 reads ENHRY; CDR2 reads SYGVKD. The V and J ends lost 5 bases and 8 bases, in that order; junction bases with no gene match: 8. The CDR3 runs to 14 residues.

The chain couples TRBV12-3 or TRBV12-4 to TRBJ1-3; D not resolved. Trimming cost V 6 bases and J 3 bases, with 18 bases left between them. The CDR3 length is 16 residues. Written as DNA, the CDR3 is TGTGCCAGCAGGACCCCCGGGCTAGACTATGGAAACACCATATATTTT. Its protein product is CASRTPGLDYGNTIYF.

This clonotype was recorded a few times. Written as DNA, the CDR3 is TGTGCCAGCAGCAACGGACAGGGGGCTTCCTACGAGCAGTACTTC. This encodes CASSNGQGASYEQYF. The chain uses TRBV9 and TRBJ2-7, with 11 nucleotides matching TRBD1. CDR3 length: 15 amino acids. With V trimmed by 4 bases and J by 1 base, 4 bases remained unmatched. Germline CDR1 reads SGDLS; CDR2 reads YYNGEE.

The rearrangement links TRBV5-6 to TRBJ2-7; TRBD1 agrees at 7 bases. CDR3 size: 16 residues. The V and J ends lost 3 bases and 0 bases, in that order; junction bases with no gene match: 9. CDR1 and CDR2 (germline): SGHDT, YYEEEE. CDR3 nucleotide sequence: TGTGCCAGCAGCTGCCCCGGGACAGCGAGCTCCTACGAGCAGTACGTC. This sequence encodes CASSCPGTASSYEQYV.

This chain connects TRBV12-3 or TRBV12-4 to TRBJ2-1; D may correspond to TRBD1 or TRBD2 (5 bases each). The CDR3 extends over 14 amino acids. V was shortened by 6 bases and J by 5 bases, with 14 bases between the two germline ends. The CDR3 loop reads CASRSYGADNEQFF. CDR3 bases: TGTGCCAGCAGGTCTTACGGGGCGGACAATGAGCAGTTCTTC.

This clonotype has at least ten counts. A read error may account for a junction end that differs from germline. The V and J genes are TRBV28 and TRBJ2-7; 7 bases are a match to TRBD1. This CDR3 is 16 amino acids long. CDR1 is MDHEN and CDR2 is SYDVKM in the germline V gene. The CDR3 protein is CASSPQPGTASSEQYF. DNA of the CDR3: TGTGCCAGCAGTCCCCAACCTGGGACAGCCTCCTCCGAGCAGTACTTC. Complete variable domain (other parts from reference TRBV28 and TRBJ2-7): DVKVTQSSRYLVKRTGEKVFLECVQDMDHENMFWYRQDPGLGLRLIYFSYDVKMKEKGDIPEGYSVSREKKERFSLILESASTNQTSMYLCASSPQPGTASSEQYFGPGTRLTVT.

The sample holds a few counts of this clonotype. The rearrangement joins TRBV6-2 or TRBV6-3 to TRBJ2-3; weak D call: TRBD2 (5 bases). Germline loops: CDR1 MNHEY, CDR2 SVGEGT. CDR3 size: 12 residues. The germline V and J ends were trimmed by 8 bases and 4 bases, with 10 bases remaining between them. CDR3 sequence (DNA): TGTGCCAGCCACAGCGGCCCAGATACGCAGTATTTT. This gives the protein CASHSGPDTQYF.

This clonotype occurred a few times. The chain has TRBV29-1 and TRBJ2-3, with D possibly called TRBD1 or TRBD2 (5 bases each). The CDR3 is 14 residues long. Per the germline V gene, CDR1 is SQVTM and CDR2 is ANQGSEA. V was cut by 7 bases and J by 1 base, with 15 bases left in between. DNA of the CDR3: TGCAGCGCGTATCTGGGGGACGGCACAGATACGCAGTATTTT. It specifies CSAYLGDGTDTQYF.

The rearrangement uses TRBV7-2 and TRBJ2-1; TRBD2 matches 14 bases. The CDR3 totals 16 residues. Per germline, CDR1 SGHTA and CDR2 FQGNSA. Trimming at V came to 5 bases and at J to 12 bases, leaving 12 bases not matched to a gene. In DNA form, the CDR3 reads TGTGCCAGCAGCACCTCCGGGACTAGCGGGAGTTTGGGGCAGTTCTTC. Encoded protein: CASSTSGTSGSLGQFF.

The sample holds a few counts of this clonotype. The chain carries TRBV29-1 and TRBJ2-6; 8 nucleotides line up with TRBD2. Trimming cost V 4 bases and J 2 bases; bases outside gene matches: 1. CDR3 length: 14 residues. Germline CDR1 and CDR2: SQVTM and ANQGSEA. The CDR3 reads CSVAAGAGANVLTF. The DNA for the CDR3 is TGCAGCGTTGCAGCGGGAGCTGGGGCCAACGTCCTGACTTTC. The whole variable domain, remainder taken from reference TRBV29-1 and TRBJ2-6, is SAVISQKPSRDICQRGTSLTIQCQVDSQVTMMFWYRQQPGQSLTLIATANQGSEATYESGFVIDKFPISRPNLTFSTLTVSNMSPEDSSIYLCSVAAGAGANVLTFGAGSRLTVL.

V is TRBV14 and J is TRBJ2-1, with D possibly being TRBD2 (6 bases). The CDR3 runs to 13 residues. V shed 0 bases and J shed 9 bases, with 9 bases lying between them. Germline assignment: CDR1 SGHDN and CDR2 FVKESK. CDR3 nucleotides: TGTGCCAGCAGCCAAGAGACTAGGAGTGAGCAGTTCTTC. Translated, it gives CASSQETRSEQFF.

This clonotype was detected a few times. The chain links TRBV5-1 to TRBJ1-2, with D hard to call. The CDR3 has 14 residues. CDR1 and CDR2 from the germline V gene are SGHRS and YFSETQ. V lost 0 bases and J lost 6, with 12 bases in between. CDR3 protein: CASSLGSSGNGYTF. In DNA, the CDR3 is TGCGCCAGCAGCTTGGGTAGTTCTGGTAATGGCTACACCTTC.

Only a few counts were recorded for this clonotype. The chain recombines TRBV10-3 with TRBJ2-7, with D perhaps TRBD1 (6 bases). CDR3 size: 13 residues. V lost 5 bases and J 4 bases, leaving 12 bases between the germline ends. Germline values: CDR1 ENHRY, CDR2 SYGVKD. CDR3 protein: CAISLGGDYEQYV. The CDR3 nucleotides read TGTGCCATCAGTTTAGGGGGTGATTACGAGCAGTACGTC.

The chain uses TRBV5-1 and TRBJ2-3, with 7 bases matching TRBD1. This CDR3 contains 16 residues. The junction had 8 bases not matched to a gene; V was cut back by 4 bases and J by 0 bases. CDR1 is SGHRS and CDR2 is YFSETQ in the germline V gene. CDR3 nucleotide sequence: TGCGCCAGCAGCGCAATGACAGGGCTTAGCACAGATACGCAGTATTTT. Its translation is CASSAMTGLSTDTQYF.

This clonotype has only a few counts. The J gene is TRBJ2-3, the V gene TRBV6-5, with D tentatively TRBD2 (5 bases). V gave up 5 bases and J gave up 2 bases, with 8 bases separating them. This CDR3 is 13 amino acids long. Germline CDR1 is MNHEY and CDR2 is SVGAGI. The DNA for the CDR3 is TGTGCCAGCAGTAACCGGGACACAGATACGCAGTATTTT. It specifies CASSNRDTDTQYF.

This clonotype was recorded at least ten times. The genes are TRBV12-3 or TRBV12-4 and TRBJ2-3; D is uncertain. The ends were cut back, 0 bases at V and 4 bases at J, with 14 bases in the middle. The CDR3 consists of 16 residues. This CDR3 reads CASSLALSRKADTQYF. The DNA of the CDR3 is TGTGCCAGCAGTTTAGCTTTAAGCCGGAAGGCAGATACGCAGTATTTT.

The chain combines TRBV2 with TRBJ2-4; D tentatively reads TRBD1 or TRBD2 (5 bases each). Trimming shortened V by 5 bases and J by 8 bases, and 19 bases separated the two germline ends. Germline CDR1 reads SNHLY; CDR2 reads FYNNEI. The CDR3 covers 15 residues. The CDR3 protein is CASSTGTSIRDIQYF. The DNA for the CDR3 is TGTGCCAGCAGTACCGGGACCTCAATTAGGGACATTCAGTACTTC.

This clonotype has only a few counts. V is TRBV6-2 or TRBV6-3 and J is TRBJ2-2; possibly TRBD1 or TRBD2 for D (5 bases each). Germline V gene data show CDR1 as MNHEY and CDR2 as SVGEGT. The V end lost 0 bases, the J end lost 5 bases, and 16 bases lay between the germline ends. This CDR3 spans 17 amino acids. Here the CDR3 DNA reads TGTGCCAGCAGTTACTCGAAGAGCTGGGGACCTACCGGGGAGCTGTTTTTT. As protein: CASSYSKSWGPTGELFF.

There are many counts of this clonotype. This rearrangement joins TRBV4-3 to TRBJ1-2; D unresolved. The germline V gene has CDR1 LGHNA and CDR2 YSLEER. V was cut by 3 bases and J by 4 bases, with 12 bases left in between. The CDR3 has 14 residues. The CDR3 reads CASSQSPDVYGYTF. Written as DNA, the CDR3 is TGCGCCAGCAGCCAGAGCCCGGACGTCTATGGCTACACCTTC.

The chain is built from TRBV4-3 and TRBJ2-7, with 7 bases fitting TRBD1. Unmatched junction bases numbered 3, after V lost 1 base and J lost 3 bases. The CDR3 is 14 amino acids. Germline assignment: CDR1 LGHNA and CDR2 YSLEER. This CDR3 reads CASSQAGDSYEQYF. The CDR3, as DNA: TGCGCCAGCAGCCAAGCCGGGGACAGCTACGAGCAGTACTTC.

The V and J genes are TRBV29-1 and TRBJ1-2; no clear D. CDR1 and CDR2 from the germline V gene are SQVTM and ANQGSEA. Trimming shortened V by 1 base and J by 4 bases, and 7 bases separated the two germline ends. The CDR3 runs to 12 residues. The chain's CDR3 is CSVEATIYGYTF. CDR3 in DNA: TGCAGCGTTGAAGCGACAATCTATGGCTACACCTTC. The full variable domain, completed using reference TRBV29-1 and TRBJ1-2, is SAVISQKPSRDICQRGTSLTIQCQVDSQVTMMFWYRQQPGQSLTLIATANQGSEATYESGFVIDKFPISRPNLTFSTLTVSNMSPEDSSIYLCSVEATIYGYTFGSGTRLTVV.

The sample holds a few counts of this clonotype. This chain connects TRBV20-1 to TRBJ2-1; weak D call: TRBD2 (5 bases). The CDR3 runs to 14 residues. Trimming left V 6 bases short and J 0 bases short, with 12 bases between. Germline V gene lookup returns CDR1 DFQATT and CDR2 SNEGSKA (reference sequence). The CDR3 nucleotides are TGCAGTGCCACTCCCGGAGGCTCCTACAATGAGCAGTTCTTC. The encoded protein is CSATPGGSYNEQFF.

As regards this clonotype: One end of the junction varies from germline; a read error may be responsible. The rearrangement joins TRBV15 to TRBJ1-1, with D perhaps matching TRBD1 (5 bases). Germline CDR1 is LNHNV and CDR2 is YYDKDF (reference sequence). This CDR3 has 17 amino acids. CDR3 region: CAISRDLGGWGGTEAFF. The CDR3 DNA sequence: TGTGCCATCAGCAGAGATCTCGGGGGGTGGGGTGGCACTGAAGCTTTCTTT.

The rearrangement joins TRBV6-2 or TRBV6-3 to TRBJ1-5, with D possibly matching TRBD1 (6 bases). Germline-derived CDR1 and CDR2 are MNHEY and SVGEGT. The V gene lost 0 bases and the J gene lost 6 bases, with 12 bases spanning the gap. This CDR3 is built from 15 residues. This chain's CDR3 is CASSYSRGDGQPQHF. The CDR3 nucleotides are TGTGCCAGCAGTTACTCGAGGGGGGACGGTCAGCCCCAGCATTTT.

Many counts were recorded for this clonotype. The chain carries TRBV4-2 and TRBJ1-5; D is possibly TRBD1 (6 bases). The CDR3 has 15 amino acids. Germline V lookup: CDR1 LGHNA, CDR2 YNFKEQ. Trimming cost V 3 bases and J 4 bases, with 13 bases left between them. For the CDR3, the DNA is TGTGCCAGCAGCCAGGGCGGGACACAGAATCAGCCCCAGCATTTT. Amino acids: CASSQGGTQNQPQHF.

This clonotype was seen a handful of times. The chain employs TRBV21-1 and TRBJ1-3. TRBV21-1 has pseudogene status. The CDR3 has 14 amino acids. This CDR3 is CASTIDRDWNTIYF. CDR3 sequence (DNA): TGTGCCAGCACCATTGACAGAGACTGGAACACCATATATTTT.

The sample holds many counts of this clonotype. The chain has TRBV5-6 and TRBJ2-1; TRBD1 might be the D (5 bases). This CDR3 region has 14 residues. Germline V CDR1 and CDR2: SGHDT, YYEEEE. Deletions cut 1 base from V and 7 bases from J, with 12 bases between. Here the CDR3 DNA reads TGTGCCAGCAGCTTGCCCACCTCAGGGAATGAGCAGTTCTTC. Amino acids: CASSLPTSGNEQFF.